The rows below give T cell receptor beta chains drawn from one sample of a study of cytomegalovirus exposure and HLA in healthy donors. The table came from immunoSEQ multiplex PCR; TCRdb's copy has only in-frame clones and leaves some out. The sample includes about 130,000 clones. The sequenced sample consisted of PBMCs. These receptors originate from a man under 40 in good health and CMV-seronegative. The CDR3 runs from the conserved cysteine through the conserved F or W. D genes are given only for firm matches.

CDR3: CSAYGQRSNTEAFF
DNA: TGCAGCGCATACGGACAGAGGTCCAACACTGAAGCTTTCTTT
D: -
V: TRBV29-1
J: TRBJ1-1

CDR3: CASSDRGSYNEQFF
DNA: TGTGCCAGCAGTGACAGGGGTTCCTACAATGAGCAGTTCTTC
D: TRBD1
V: TRBV6-6
J: TRBJ2-1

CDR3: CSAGTSEYTDTQYF
DNA: TGCAGCGCTGGGACTAGCGAGTACACAGATACGCAGTATTTT
D: TRBD2
V: TRBV29-1
J: TRBJ2-3

CDR3: CATRGGRGTGYTF
DNA: TGTGCCACCCGGGGGGGCAGGGGCACTGGCTACACCTTC
D: -
V: TRBV2
J: TRBJ1-2

CDR3: CASSPGGSEQYF
DNA: TGTGCTAGCAGCCCAGGGGGTTCCGAGCAGTACTTC
D: TRBD1
V: TRBV7-7
J: TRBJ2-7

CDR3: CASSLPRTSSEQYF
DNA: TGTGCCAGCAGTTTACCCCGGACTAGCTCCGAGCAGTACTTC
D: TRBD2
V: TRBV28
J: TRBJ2-7

CDR3: CASSLRQGSYEQYF
DNA: TGTGCCAGCAGTTTAAGGCAGGGGTCCTACGAGCAGTACTTC
D: -
V: TRBV27
J: TRBJ2-7

CDR3: CAGHRVNTEAFF
DNA: TGTGCCGGACACAGGGTGAACACTGAAGCTTTCTTT
D: -
V: TRBV30
J: TRBJ1-1

CDR3: CAWRPGGDEQYF
DNA: TGTGCCTGGAGGCCAGGGGGCGACGAGCAGTACTTC
D: TRBD1
V: TRBV30
J: TRBJ2-7

CDR3: CASSPGTFQNYEQYF
DNA: TGCGCCAGCAGCCCCGGGACTTTCCAGAACTACGAGCAGTACTTC
D: -
V: TRBV5-1
J: TRBJ2-7

CDR3: CASRGFGTSGTSTDTQYF
DNA: TGTGCCAGCAGAGGGTTCGGGACTAGCGGGACTAGCACAGATACGCAGTATTTT
D: TRBD2
V: TRBV2
J: TRBJ2-3

CDR3: CASSQRTGGNYEQYF
DNA: TGCGCCAGCAGCCAGAGGACAGGGGGCAATTACGAGCAGTACTTC
D: TRBD1
V: TRBV4-3
J: TRBJ2-7

CDR3: CASSQIQGAISYEQYF
DNA: TGTGCCAGCAGTCAGATACAGGGGGCCATTTCCTACGAGCAGTACTTC
D: TRBD1
V: TRBV28
J: TRBJ2-7

CDR3: CASSFTSGLLYEQYF
DNA: TGTGCCAGCAGCTTCACTAGCGGGCTCCTCTACGAGCAGTACTTC
D: TRBD2
V: TRBV13
J: TRBJ2-7

CDR3: CASSSLARGGLAGRWVYEQYF
DNA: TGTGCCAGCAGTTCCCTTGCCCGAGGAGGACTAGCGGGACGGTGGGTGTACGAGCAGTACTTC
D: TRBD2
V: TRBV27
J: TRBJ2-7

CDR3: CSVEPQGNRDNYGYTF
DNA: TGCAGCGTTGAACCCCAGGGGAACAGGGATAACTATGGCTACACCTTC
D: -
V: TRBV29-1
J: TRBJ1-2

CDR3: CASSLVLAGGPDTQYF
DNA: TGTGCCAGCTCGCTTGTACTAGCGGGAGGACCCGATACGCAGTATTTT
D: TRBD2
V: TRBV18
J: TRBJ2-3

CDR3: CASSLPGLAGSTQYF
DNA: TGTGCCAGCAGCTTACCGGGACTAGCGGGATCCACGCAGTATTTT
D: TRBD2
V: TRBV7-9
J: TRBJ2-3

CDR3: CANSAGGGTDTQYF
DNA: TGCGCTAACTCCGCGGGAGGTGGCACAGATACGCAGTATTTT
D: TRBD2
V: TRBV10-2
J: TRBJ2-3

CDR3: CASRGAGELFF
DNA: TGTGCCAGCCGCGGTGCCGGGGAGCTGTTTTTT
D: -
V: TRBV28
J: TRBJ2-2

CDR3: CASSQDKETQYF
DNA: TGCGCCAGCAGCCAAGATAAAGAGACCCAGTACTTC
D: -
V: TRBV4-1
J: TRBJ2-5

CDR3: CASSRAGGVEEKLFF
DNA: TGCGCCAGCAGTCGTGCAGGGGGCGTCGAGGAAAAACTGTTTTTT
D: TRBD1
V: TRBV10-2
J: TRBJ1-4

CDR3: CASSFRSLNTEAFF
DNA: TGTGCCAGCAGTTTCCGGTCGTTAAACACTGAAGCTTTCTTT
D: -
V: TRBV27
J: TRBJ1-1

CDR3: CAWSVLGSTRDNEQFF
DNA: TGTGCCTGGAGTGTACTGGGGAGCACTAGAGACAATGAGCAGTTCTTC
D: -
V: TRBV30
J: TRBJ2-1

CDR3: CASSQSPDRNAPGYTF
DNA: TGCGCCAGCAGCCAATCTCCGGACAGAAACGCACCAGGCTACACCTTC
D: -
V: TRBV4-1
J: TRBJ1-2

CDR3: CASSYFSWGQGSEQYF
DNA: TGTGCCAGCAGTTATTTCTCTTGGGGACAGGGTTCCGAGCAGTACTTC
D: TRBD1
V: TRBV6-5
J: TRBJ2-7

CDR3: CSVEPQGNYGYTF
DNA: TGCAGCGTTGAACCCCAGGGGAACTATGGCTACACCTTC
D: -
V: TRBV29-1
J: TRBJ1-2

CDR3: CASSLEQGAWDTQYF
DNA: TGCGCCAGCAGCTTGGAACAGGGGGCTTGGGATACGCAGTATTTT
D: TRBD1
V: TRBV5-1
J: TRBJ2-3

CDR3: CSALTGGSYEQYF
DNA: TGCAGCGCTCTGACAGGGGGATCCTACGAGCAGTACTTC
D: TRBD1
V: TRBV29-1
J: TRBJ2-7

CDR3: CASLINEKLFF
DNA: TGTGCCAGCTTAATCAATGAAAAACTGTTTTTT
D: -
V: TRBV6-1
J: TRBJ1-4

CDR3: CASSWDRDIVEQFF
DNA: TGTGCCAGCAGCTGGGACAGGGATATTGTTGAGCAGTTCTTC
D: TRBD1
V: TRBV5-4
J: TRBJ2-1

CDR3: CASSHLGGTGELFF
DNA: TGTGCCAGCAGCCACCTAGGTGGCACCGGGGAGCTGTTTTTT
D: -
V: TRBV4-2
J: TRBJ2-2

CDR3: CASSQDGLAESSYNEQFF
DNA: TGCGCCAGCAGCCAAGATGGACTAGCGGAGAGCTCCTACAATGAGCAGTTCTTC
D: TRBD2
V: TRBV4-3
J: TRBJ2-1

CDR3: CASRNTDRKLFF
DNA: TGTGCCAGTAGAAACACAGATCGGAAACTGTTTTTT
D: -
V: TRBV19
J: TRBJ1-4

CDR3: CASIESGSSGNTIYF
DNA: TGTGCCAGCATCGAGTCAGGTAGCTCTGGAAACACCATATATTTT
D: -
V: TRBV5-4
J: TRBJ1-3

CDR3: CASSFPRETQYF
DNA: TGTGCCAGCAGCTTCCCGAGAGAGACCCAGTACTTC
D: -
V: TRBV7-6
J: TRBJ2-5

CDR3: CASSGGTASYEQYF
DNA: TGTGCCAGCAGTGGGGGGACAGCCTCCTACGAGCAGTACTTC
D: TRBD1
V: TRBV2
J: TRBJ2-7

CDR3: CASRFRLAGATGELFF
DNA: TGTGCCAGCAGGTTCCGACTAGCGGGAGCCACCGGGGAGCTGTTTTTT
D: TRBD2
V: TRBV7-8
J: TRBJ2-2

CDR3: CASSFGVGVRNQPQHF
DNA: TGTGCCAGCAGCTTTGGAGTGGGTGTTCGCAATCAGCCCCAGCATTTT
D: -
V: TRBV5-6
J: TRBJ1-5

CDR3: CSVEVRNRGSDYEQYF
DNA: TGCAGCGTTGAGGTCCGGAACAGGGGGTCAGACTACGAGCAGTACTTC
D: TRBD1
V: TRBV29-1
J: TRBJ2-7

CDR3: CASSRDRPQETQYF
DNA: TGCGCCAGCAGCCGGGACAGACCCCAGGAGACCCAGTACTTC
D: TRBD1
V: TRBV5-1
J: TRBJ2-5

CDR3: CAWSAQTGGYTF
DNA: TGTGCCTGGAGTGCCCAGACGGGTGGCTACACCTTC
D: -
V: TRBV30
J: TRBJ1-2

CDR3: CASSTKRGTEAFF
DNA: TGTGCCAGCAGCACCAAGCGAGGCACTGAAGCTTTCTTT
D: -
V: TRBV7-8
J: TRBJ1-1

CDR3: CAISGGGSSYEQYF
DNA: TGTGCCATCAGTGGGGGGGGGAGCTCCTACGAGCAGTACTTC
D: TRBD2
V: TRBV10-3
J: TRBJ2-7

CDR3: CASSPGTGTYEQYF
DNA: TGTGCCAGCAGCCCAGGGACAGGTACCTACGAGCAGTACTTC
D: TRBD1
V: TRBV7-2
J: TRBJ2-7

CDR3: CASSQQGFGQPQHF
DNA: TGTGCCAGCAGCCAACAGGGATTTGGTCAGCCCCAGCATTTT
D: -
V: TRBV9
J: TRBJ1-5

CDR3: CASSEGGMRTEAFF
DNA: TGTGCCAGCTCCGAAGGAGGGATGAGGACTGAAGCTTTCTTT
D: -
V: TRBV6-5
J: TRBJ1-1

CDR3: CASSDGGRYNEQFF
DNA: TGTGCCAGCAGTGATGGCGGGAGATACAATGAGCAGTTCTTC
D: TRBD2
V: TRBV25-1
J: TRBJ2-1

CDR3: CASSVGRAVADNYGYTF
DNA: TGTGCCAGCAGCGTAGGGCGGGCGGTCGCTGATAACTATGGCTACACCTTC
D: -
V: TRBV9
J: TRBJ1-2

CDR3: CASSTRAGLTETQYF
DNA: TGTGCCAGCTCAACCCGTGCGGGGTTGACGGAGACCCAGTACTTC
D: -
V: TRBV28
J: TRBJ2-5

CDR3: CASSIAGTTGVFYEQYF
DNA: TGTGCCAGTAGTATAGCCGGCACGACAGGGGTGTTCTACGAGCAGTACTTC
D: TRBD1
V: TRBV19
J: TRBJ2-7

CDR3: CASSKPGTNEKLFF
DNA: TGTGCCAGTAGTAAGCCAGGAACTAATGAAAAACTGTTTTTT
D: -
V: TRBV19
J: TRBJ1-4

CDR3: CASRLTDSQIF
DNA: TGTGCCAGCAGGCTTACGGACAGCCAGATATTC
D: -
V: TRBV28
J: TRBJ1-2

CDR3: CATSRDSNYNSPLHF
DNA: TGTGCCACCAGCAGAGATTCCAACTATAATTCACCCCTCCACTTT
D: -
V: TRBV15
J: TRBJ1-6

CDR3: CASSLRLAGGFQETQYF
DNA: TGTGCCAGCAGCTTGAGACTAGCGGGAGGGTTCCAAGAGACCCAGTACTTC
D: TRBD2
V: TRBV11-2
J: TRBJ2-5

CDR3: CASSLSRDSNYGYTF
DNA: TGTGCCAGCAGTCTATCTCGGGACAGCAACTATGGCTACACCTTC
D: TRBD1
V: TRBV2
J: TRBJ1-2

CDR3: CASSPGTGVDTEAFF
DNA: TGTGCCAGCAGCCCCGGGACAGGGGTTGACACTGAAGCTTTCTTT
D: TRBD1
V: TRBV5-8
J: TRBJ1-1

CDR3: CATSRSFSGYETQYF
DNA: TGTGCCACCAGCAGGAGCTTTTCGGGATATGAGACCCAGTACTTC
D: -
V: TRBV15
J: TRBJ2-5

CDR3: CASSLAAGGFEQFF
DNA: TGTGCCAGCAGCTTAGCAGCGGGAGGTTTTGAGCAGTTCTTC
D: TRBD2
V: TRBV7-2
J: TRBJ2-1